This T cell receptor beta chain came from a study of blood T cell repertoires in COVID-19. Overall study: The study drew acute and convalescent COVID-19 samples from the United States, Italy and Spain.

Per the authors' pipeline: Reference gene primer amplification in the assay estimated nucleated cell counts. Repertoires were generated with immunoSEQ multiplex PCR, while TCRdb's copy carries only in-frame clones and drops some. The V and J calls and the clone size are those of that table, but D and trimming were determined from the DNA. The sample lists fewer than 30,000 clones, under 90% occurring once. V shed 3 bases and J 2 bases; nucleotides not matched to a gene: 2. Germline CDR1 and CDR2: SGHTA and FQGNSA. The CDR3 runs to 14 residues. With respect to this clone: Other nucleotide sequences in the sample specify the same CDR3.

The V gene is TRBV7-2, the J gene TRBJ2-7, with 9 bases aligning to TRBD2. The sample comprised peripheral blood. The receptor was derived from a man in his 70s with active COVID-19. CDR3 loop: CASSLGGGAYEQYF. The CDR3 nucleotides are TGTGCCAGCAGCTTGGGCGGGGGGGCCTACGAGCAGTACTTC.